This entry lists 8 T cell receptor beta chains sequenced from one sample in a study of T cell responses to AZD1222 COVID-19 vaccine. The protocol was immunoSEQ multiplex PCR, while the TCRdb copy is restricted to in-frame clones and leaves out a portion. The sample carries under 150,000 clones, around 93% recorded once. Here the sequenced sample was peripheral blood, taken on day 0 of AZD1222 vaccination. The receptors shown here come from an adult in good health.

This chain uses TRBV7-2 with TRBJ2-7; D perhaps matches TRBD1 (5 bases). CDR3 length: 16 amino acids. Trimming stripped 1 base from V and 6 bases from J, with 19 bases between. In germline, CDR1 is SGHTA, CDR2 FQGNSA. The CDR3 bases are TGTGCCAGCAGCTTAGTGCAGGGCTTACTGTTCTTCGAGCAGTACTTC. Translating gives CASSLVQGLLFFEQYF.

This clone came up once. This sequence joins TRBV19 and TRBJ2-1, with D unresolved. Germline V gives CDR1 LNHDA, CDR2 SQIVND (reference sequence). The CDR3 length is 11 residues. V was clipped by 7 bases and J by 10 bases, with 11 bases between them. The CDR3 here is CASKVGMEQFF. In nucleotides, the CDR3 is TGTGCCAGTAAGGTGGGAATGGAGCAGTTCTTC.

This rearrangement joins TRBV7-3 to TRBJ2-7, with 14 bases that match TRBD2. CDR1 SGHTA and CDR2 FQGTGA come from the germline V gene. V lost 0 bases and J lost 4; bases outside the gene matches: 11. This CDR3 has 19 amino acids. CDR3 bases: TGTGCCAGCAGCTTAACGGGGACTAGCGGGAGTGACGTGGTATACGAGCAGTACTTC. Its translation is CASSLTGTSGSDVVYEQYF.

In regard to this clone: Mismatch with germline at one junction end may stem from a read error. The chain links TRBV28 to TRBJ1-2; D gene uncertain. CDR3 length: 13 amino acids. Germline assignment: CDR1 MDHEN and CDR2 SYDVKM. The CDR3 sequence is CASNLGQVASYTF. The CDR3 nucleotides read TGTGCCAGCAATTTAGGGCAGGTCGCAAGCTACACCTTC.

The chain couples TRBV5-5 to TRBJ1-5; D gene uncertain. Germline loops: CDR1 SGHKS, CDR2 YYEKEE (reference sequence). The V and J ends lost 0 bases and 2 bases respectively, with 9 bases between them. The CDR3 totals 15 residues. Written as DNA, the CDR3 is TGTGCCAGCAGCTTGGAAGGTAGCGGCAATCAGCCCCAGCATTTT. As protein: CASSLEGSGNQPQHF. Filled out from reference TRBV5-5 and TRBJ1-5, the complete variable domain reads DAGVTQSPTHLIKTRGQQVTLRCSPISGHKSVSWYQQVLGQGPQFIFQYYEKEERGRGNFPDRFSARQFPNYSSELNVNALLLGDSALYLCASSLEGSGNQPQHFGDGTRLSIL.

The gene calls are TRBV4-2 and TRBJ1-2; D might be TRBD1 (6 bases). V was clipped by 0 bases and J by 4 bases, with 15 bases between them. The germline gives CDR1 LGHNA, CDR2 YNFKEQ. This CDR3 is built from 16 residues. In nucleotides, the CDR3 is TGTGCCAGCAGCCAAGATCTGCGGCCAGGGGTCTATGGCTACACCTTC. It encodes CASSQDLRPGVYGYTF.

V and J are TRBV27 and TRBJ1-6; the D gene is possibly TRBD1 (6 bases). With 1 base removed from V and 7 bases from J, the gap between germline ends came to 20 bases. Germline lookup yields CDR1 MNHEY and CDR2 SMNVEV (reference sequence). The CDR3 is made up of 18 amino acids. CDR3 sequence (DNA): TGTGCCAGCAGTTTATTGACATGGGCCACGGACAGCAATTCACCCCTCCACTTT. It translates to CASSLLTWATDSNSPLHF.

The V and J genes are TRBV11-2 and TRBJ2-7; 12 bases map to TRBD2. Germline V gene sequence: CDR1 SGHAT, CDR2 FQNNGV. CDR3 length equals 16 residues. With V trimmed by 1 base and J by 4 bases, 5 bases remained unmatched. CDR3 loop: CASSLATSGRSYEQYF. The CDR3 DNA is TGTGCCAGCAGCTTAGCGACTAGCGGGAGAAGTTACGAGCAGTACTTC.